These T cell receptor beta chains were read from a single sample in a study of CD8 T cells in ankylosing spondylitis. A single record per CDR3 protein comes from TCRdb applying MiXCR to the 5' RACE reads. This sample carries around 230,000 distinct CDR3 sequences, approximately 8.4% of them seen once, and the ten largest clones take 4% to 5.5%. Material: blood, either unsorted or a sorted T cell fraction (not recorded which). The source of these receptors is a female donor with ankylosing spondylitis or in good health (not recorded which). The conserved cysteine and the conserved F or W are not part of the CDR3 here. Fields, in order: V gene, D gene, CDR3 protein. D genes are given only for firm matches.

TRBV10-3 - AISGTDRNTEAF
TRBV6-5 - ASSYRGNDQPQH
TRBV20-1 TRBD1 SASGGTADLEAF
TRBV28 - ASSSLVSGYEQY
TRBV20-1 TRBD1 SAREGAVNTEAF
TRBV10-3 TRBD1 AISGDRDNQPQH
TRBV9 - ASSVTSNNEKLF
TRBV5-1 - ASAQGVYGNYEQF
TRBV29-1 - SVGHQNEQF
TRBV6-2/TRBV6-3 - ASSYGQGPYEQY
TRBV29-1 TRBD1 SAGFYRDRPKPSHGTDTQY
TRBV30 - AWSVPGLRELF
TRBV10-3 - AIGHLGWETQY
TRBV20-1 TRBD2 SARDRSGRNTGELF
TRBV5-6 - ASSLPVGANVLT
TRBV27 - ASSPAGHEQL
TRBV20-1 - SARVGGGYGYT
TRBV12-3/TRBV12-4 - ASSRGQGYQY
TRBV6-2/TRBV6-3 TRBD2 ASSSSGRVEF
TRBV12-3/TRBV12-4 - ASSRNTMVGYT
TRBV15 - ATDQATGELF
TRBV28 - ASSSTKREDPY
TRBV15 - ATSRNRQGGEQF
TRBV12-3/TRBV12-4 TRBD1 ASSLGTGAEAF
TRBV28 TRBD2 ASSPPLAGRQNIQY
TRBV12-5 - ASGLSYYEQY
TRBV4-2 TRBD2 ASAREGVSGGYNEQF
TRBV12-3/TRBV12-4 - ASSLSGSANEQY